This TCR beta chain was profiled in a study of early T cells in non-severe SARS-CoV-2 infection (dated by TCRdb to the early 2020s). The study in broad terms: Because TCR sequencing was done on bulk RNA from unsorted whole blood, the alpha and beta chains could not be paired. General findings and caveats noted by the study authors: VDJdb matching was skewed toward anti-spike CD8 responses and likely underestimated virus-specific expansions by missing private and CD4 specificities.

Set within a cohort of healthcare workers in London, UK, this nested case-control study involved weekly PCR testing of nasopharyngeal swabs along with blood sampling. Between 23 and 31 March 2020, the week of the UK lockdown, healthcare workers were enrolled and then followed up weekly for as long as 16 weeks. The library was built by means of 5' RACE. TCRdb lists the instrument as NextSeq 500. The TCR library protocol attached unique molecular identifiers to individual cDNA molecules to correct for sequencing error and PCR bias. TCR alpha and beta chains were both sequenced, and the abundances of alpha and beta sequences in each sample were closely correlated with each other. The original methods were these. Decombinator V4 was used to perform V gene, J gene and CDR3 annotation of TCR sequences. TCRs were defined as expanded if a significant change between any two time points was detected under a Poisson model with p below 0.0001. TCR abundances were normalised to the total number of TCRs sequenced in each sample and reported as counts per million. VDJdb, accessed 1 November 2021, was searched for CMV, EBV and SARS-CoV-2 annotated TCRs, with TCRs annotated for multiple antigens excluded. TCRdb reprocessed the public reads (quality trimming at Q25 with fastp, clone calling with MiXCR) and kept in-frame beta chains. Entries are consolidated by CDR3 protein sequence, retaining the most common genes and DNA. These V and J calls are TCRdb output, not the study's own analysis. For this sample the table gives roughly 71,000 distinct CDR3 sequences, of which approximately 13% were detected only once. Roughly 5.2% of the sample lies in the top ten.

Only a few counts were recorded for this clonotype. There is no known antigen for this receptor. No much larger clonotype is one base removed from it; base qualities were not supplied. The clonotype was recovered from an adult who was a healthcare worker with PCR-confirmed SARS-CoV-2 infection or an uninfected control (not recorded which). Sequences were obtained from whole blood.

The CDR3 region has the sequence CASTPRRLEYNSPLHF. The DNA sequence follows: TGTGCCAGCACCCCCCGGAGACTGGAGTATAATTCACCCCTCCACTTT. In this chain, TRBV21-1 is recombined with TRBJ1-6; the table's D call, TRBD1, was not checked against the DNA. TRBV21-1 is assigned pseudogene status. The CDR3 measures 16 amino acids from cysteine to phenylalanine. Of the read, only the CDR3 DNA is kept; its 48 bases are in frame from base 1.